Listed here are 16 T cell receptor beta chains from one sample, sequenced in a study of blood T cell repertoires in COVID-19. TCRdb's table, derived via immunoSEQ multiplex PCR, lists solely in-frame clones and lacks some. In the table there are about 61,000 clones, over 65% of which are singletons. Sequenced sample: peripheral blood. Receptor source: a man at least 80 years old with active or convalescent COVID-19.

V usage is TRBV27 and J usage is TRBJ2-7; 7 positions match TRBD2. Germline CDR1 and CDR2: MNHEY and SMNVEV (reference sequence). This CDR3 contains 16 residues. The V segment lost 3 bases and the J segment 0 bases; nucleotides outside the gene matches: 8. As DNA, the CDR3 is TGTGCCAGCAGTTTTTCTCCCCAGCGGGACTCCTACGAGCAGTACTTC. Its protein is CASSFSPQRDSYEQYF.

V and J are TRBV6-5 and TRBJ1-5, with D possibly being TRBD1 (5 bases). The V gene's germline CDR1 is MNHEY and CDR2 SVGAGI. The V gene lost 5 bases and the J gene lost 3 bases, with 8 bases spanning the gap. The CDR3 covers 13 residues. The chain's CDR3 is CASSPGVNQPQHF. The DNA of the CDR3 is TGTGCCAGCAGTCCGGGGGTCAATCAGCCCCAGCATTTT.

The genes are TRBV19 and TRBJ2-1, with TRBD1 identical over 8 bases. With V trimmed by 4 bases and J by 0 bases, 11 bases remained unmatched. The CDR3 consists of 18 residues. Germline loops: CDR1 LNHDA, CDR2 SQIVND (reference sequence). Here the CDR3 reads CASSTRSATGVSYNEQFF. Here the CDR3 DNA reads TGTGCCAGTAGTACCCGATCAGCGACAGGGGTCTCCTACAATGAGCAGTTCTTC.

This rearrangement joins TRBV19 to TRBJ1-1; the D gene is possibly TRBD1 (6 bases). This CDR3 is built from 15 residues. In germline, CDR1 is LNHDA, CDR2 SQIVND (reference sequence). Between the trimmed V and J ends, which lost 3 bases and 1 base, there was a span of 12 bases. The chain's CDR3 is CASSITGTSNTEAFF. CDR3 in DNA: TGTGCCAGTAGTATTACCGGGACATCGAACACTGAAGCTTTCTTT.

The CDR3 DNA sequence: TGTGCCAGTAGTAGTAATGGGGGGTCTCGGGAGACCCAGTACTTC. Residues: CASSSNGGSRETQYF. This chain joins TRBV19 and TRBJ2-5; a weak D match, TRBD2 (6 bases). This CDR3 has 15 residues. Per the germline V gene, CDR1 is LNHDA and CDR2 is SQIVND (reference sequence). V lost 4 bases and J 5 bases, leaving 17 bases between the germline ends.

The chain's CDR3 is CASSYGQEPNEQFF. The CDR3 DNA follows: TGTGCCAGCAGTTATGGACAGGAACCCAATGAGCAGTTCTTC. The V and J genes are TRBV6-5 and TRBJ2-1; 7 bases fit TRBD1. Per germline, CDR1 MNHEY and CDR2 SVGAGI. V lost 3 bases and J lost 6; bases outside the gene matches: 5. This CDR3 has 14 residues.

This clone was seen only a few times. The chain employs TRBV9 and TRBJ1-6; 11 bases align to TRBD1. CDR3 length: 17 amino acids. V lost 4 bases to trimming and J lost 9 bases; unmatched junction nucleotides: 12. Germline V gene sequence: CDR1 SGDLS, CDR2 YYNGEE. DNA for the CDR3: TGTGCCAGCAGCATGAGGGACAGGGGGTATGAAAGTTCACCCCTCCACTTT. Its translation is CASSMRDRGYESSPLHF.

The V gene is TRBV14, the J gene TRBJ1-6; D is uncertain. Trimming shortened V by 4 bases and J by 17 bases, and 18 bases separated the two germline ends. Germline values: CDR1 SGHDN, CDR2 FVKESK. The CDR3 loop spans 13 amino acids. CDR3 residues: CASSPIGEGLFHF. In nucleotides, the CDR3 is TGTGCCAGCAGCCCGATCGGGGAGGGTCTCTTCCACTTT.

J is TRBJ1-3 and V is TRBV7-3; 7 positions agree with TRBD1. The CDR3 is 14 amino acids. The germline V gene encodes CDR1 SGHTA and CDR2 FQGTGA. V lost 3 bases, J lost 6 bases, and 5 bases stayed unmatched. The CDR3 DNA follows: TGTGCCAGCAGCTTCCAGGGGGGAGAAAACACCATATATTTT. Amino acids: CASSFQGGENTIYF.

The CDR3: CASCSGGGRGDGYTF. CDR3 DNA sequence: TGTGCCAGCTGCTCGGGGGGAGGGCGAGGAGATGGCTACACCTTC. This chain connects TRBV6-5 to TRBJ1-2; a possible D gene is TRBD1 (5 bases). Deletions cut 8 bases from V and 6 bases from J, with 22 bases between. This CDR3 contains 15 residues. CDR1 and CDR2 from the germline V gene are MNHEY and SVGAGI.

This clone was detected only a few times. The J gene is TRBJ2-7, the V gene TRBV3-1 (or the pseudogene TRBV3-2); TRBD1 might be the D (6 bases). V lost 7 bases and J 3 bases, leaving 13 bases between the germline ends. The CDR3 is 13 residues long. The V gene's germline CDR1 is LGHDT and CDR2 YNNKEL (reference sequence). The chain's CDR3 is CASIGQGNYEQYF. CDR3 sequence (DNA): TGTGCCAGCATAGGGCAGGGGAACTACGAGCAGTACTTC.

This clone was observed once. This rearrangement joins TRBV6-6 to TRBJ1-1; 9 bases fit TRBD1. The CDR3 contains 14 residues. After removal of 4 bases from V and 1 base from J, the junction contained 1 base not matched to a gene. CDR1 MNHNY and CDR2 SVGAGI come from the germline V gene (reference sequence). CDR3 loop: CASSSGQGNTEAFF. The CDR3 DNA sequence: TGTGCCAGCAGTTCGGGACAGGGGAACACTGAAGCTTTCTTT.

This CDR3 is CASSSGLAGGSTDTQYF. The CDR3, as DNA: TGTGCCAGCAGCTCGGGACTAGCGGGAGGGTCCACAGATACGCAGTATTTT. V is TRBV7-2 and J is TRBJ2-3, with TRBD2 matching over 16 bases. The length of the CDR3 is 17 residues. Trimming at V came to 4 bases and at J to 2 bases, leaving 3 bases not matched to a gene. The germline V gene has CDR1 SGHTA and CDR2 FQGNSA.

The chain recombines TRBV3-1 (or the pseudogene TRBV3-2) with TRBJ2-7, with no clear D. The CDR3 is 12 amino acids. The germline V gene has CDR1 LGHDT and CDR2 YNNKEL (reference sequence). The V gene lost 3 bases and the J gene lost 5 bases, with 8 bases spanning the gap. CDR3 residues: CASSHSFHEQYF. The DNA of the CDR3 is TGTGCCAGCAGCCACAGTTTCCACGAGCAGTACTTC.

The rearrangement links TRBV20-1 to TRBJ2-2; 10 positions agree with TRBD2. The trim removed 3 bases at V and 6 bases at J, leaving 13 bases unmatched. This CDR3 contains 17 residues. Per germline, CDR1 DFQATT and CDR2 SNEGSKA (reference sequence). The CDR3 here is CSASLRSSGGAAGELFF. DNA of the CDR3: TGCAGTGCTAGTCTTCGTTCCAGCGGGGGGGCTGCCGGGGAGCTGTTTTTT.

The chain carries TRBV30 and TRBJ2-1; D is undetermined. The germline V and J ends were trimmed by 5 bases and 6 bases, with 11 bases remaining between them. The CDR3 consists of 12 residues. The germline CDR1 and CDR2 sequences are GTSNPN and SVGIG (reference sequence). This chain's CDR3 is CAWEPLSNEQFF. The DNA of the CDR3 is TGTGCCTGGGAACCACTGTCCAATGAGCAGTTCTTC.